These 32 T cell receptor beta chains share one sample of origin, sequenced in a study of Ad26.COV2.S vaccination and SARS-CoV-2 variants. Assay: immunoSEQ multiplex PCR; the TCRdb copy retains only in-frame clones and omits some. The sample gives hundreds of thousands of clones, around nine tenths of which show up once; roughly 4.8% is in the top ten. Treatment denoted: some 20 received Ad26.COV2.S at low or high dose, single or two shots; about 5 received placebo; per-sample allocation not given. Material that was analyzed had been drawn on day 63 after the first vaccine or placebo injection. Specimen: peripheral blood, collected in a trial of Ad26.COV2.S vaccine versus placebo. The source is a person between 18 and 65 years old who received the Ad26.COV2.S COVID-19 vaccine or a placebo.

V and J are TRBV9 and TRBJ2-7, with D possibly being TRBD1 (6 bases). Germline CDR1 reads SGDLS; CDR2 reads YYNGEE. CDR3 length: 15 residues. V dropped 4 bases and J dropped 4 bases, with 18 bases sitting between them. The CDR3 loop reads CASSPHEDRFYEQYF. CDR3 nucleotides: TGTGCCAGCAGCCCCCACGAAGACAGGTTTTACGAGCAGTACTTC.

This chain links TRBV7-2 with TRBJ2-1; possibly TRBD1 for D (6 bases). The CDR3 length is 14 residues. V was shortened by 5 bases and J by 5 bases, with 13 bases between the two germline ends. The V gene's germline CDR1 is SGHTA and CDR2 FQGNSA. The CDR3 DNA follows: TGTGCCAGCAGCCTCCAGGGGTCCCACAATGAGCAGTTCTTC. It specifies CASSLQGSHNEQFF. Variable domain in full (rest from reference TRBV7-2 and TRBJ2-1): GAGVSQSPSNKVTEKGKDVELRCDPISGHTALYWYRQSLGQGLEFLIYFQGNSAPDKSGLPSDRFSAERTGGSVSTLTIQRTQQEDSAVYLCASSLQGSHNEQFFGPGTRLTVL.

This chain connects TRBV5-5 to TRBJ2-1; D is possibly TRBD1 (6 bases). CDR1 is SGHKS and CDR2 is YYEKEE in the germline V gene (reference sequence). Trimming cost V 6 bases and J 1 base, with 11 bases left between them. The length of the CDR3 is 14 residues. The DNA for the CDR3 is TGTGCCAGCACCGGACAGCTTTCCTACAATGAGCAGTTCTTC. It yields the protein CASTGQLSYNEQFF.

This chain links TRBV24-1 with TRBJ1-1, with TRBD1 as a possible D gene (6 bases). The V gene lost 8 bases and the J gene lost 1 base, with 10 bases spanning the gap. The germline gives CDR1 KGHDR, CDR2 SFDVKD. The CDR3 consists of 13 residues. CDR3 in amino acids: CATMGHSNTEAFF. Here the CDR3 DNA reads TGTGCCACCATGGGACACTCGAACACTGAAGCTTTCTTT.

CDR3 protein: CASSFILQETQYF. As DNA, the CDR3 is TGTGCCAGCAGCTTTATTCTCCAAGAGACCCAGTACTTC. The rearrangement uses TRBV7-2 and TRBJ2-5; no reliable D call. Germline V gene lookup returns CDR1 SGHTA and CDR2 FQGNSA. This CDR3 has 13 amino acids. Trimming shortened V by 3 bases and J by 1 base, and 6 bases separated the two germline ends.

The CDR3 spells CASSRTSGRWAKNIQYF. The CDR3 nucleotides read TGTGCCAGCAGCCGGACTAGCGGGAGGTGGGCCAAAAACATTCAGTACTTC. The chain employs TRBV7-9 and TRBJ2-4; TRBD2 agrees at 14 bases. This CDR3 spans 17 amino acids. The V and J ends lost 5 bases and 1 base, in that order; junction bases with no gene match: 4. Germline assignment: CDR1 SEHNR and CDR2 FQNEAQ (reference sequence).

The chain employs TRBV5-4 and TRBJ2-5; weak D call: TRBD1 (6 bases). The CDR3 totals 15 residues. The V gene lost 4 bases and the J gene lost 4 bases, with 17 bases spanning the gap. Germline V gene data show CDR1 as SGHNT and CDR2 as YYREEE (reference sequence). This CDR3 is CASSPETGFGETQYF. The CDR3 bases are TGTGCCAGCAGCCCGGAAACAGGGTTTGGAGAGACCCAGTACTTC. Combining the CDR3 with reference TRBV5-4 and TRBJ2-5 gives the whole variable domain ETGVTQSPTHLIKTRGQQVTLRCSSQSGHNTVSWYQQALGQGPQFIFQYYREEENGRGNFPPRFSGLQFPNYSSELNVNALELDDSALYLCASSPETGFGETQYFGPGTRLLVL.

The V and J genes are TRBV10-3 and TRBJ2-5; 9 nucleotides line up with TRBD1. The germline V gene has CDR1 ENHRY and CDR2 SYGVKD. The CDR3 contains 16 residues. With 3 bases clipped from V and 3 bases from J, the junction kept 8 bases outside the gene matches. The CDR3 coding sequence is TGTGCCATCAGTGAAGGCTCCGGGACAGGGAAAGAGACCCAGTACTTC. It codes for CAISEGSGTGKETQYF.

The CDR3 protein is CASSSFRDIEKLFF. DNA for the CDR3: TGTGCCAGCTCGAGTTTCCGGGACATTGAAAAACTGTTTTTT. The genes are TRBV2 and TRBJ1-4; D may be TRBD1 (6 bases). The CDR3 sequence is 14 residues long. Germline CDR1 SNHLY, CDR2 FYNNEI. V lost 8 bases, J lost 7 bases, and 17 bases lay in between.

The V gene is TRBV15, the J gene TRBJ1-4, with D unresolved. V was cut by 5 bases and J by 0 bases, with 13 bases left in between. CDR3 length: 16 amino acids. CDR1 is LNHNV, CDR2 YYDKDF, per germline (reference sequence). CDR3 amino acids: CATSPRRGATNEKLFF. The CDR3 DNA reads TGTGCCACCAGCCCTCGCCGGGGTGCAACTAATGAAAAACTGTTTTTT. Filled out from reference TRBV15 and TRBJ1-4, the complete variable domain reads DAMVIQNPRYQVTQFGKPVTLSCSQTLNHNVMYWYQQKSSQAPKLLFHYYDKDFNNEADTPDNFQSRRPNTSFCFLDIRSPGLGDTAMYLCATSPRRGATNEKLFFGSGTQLSVL.

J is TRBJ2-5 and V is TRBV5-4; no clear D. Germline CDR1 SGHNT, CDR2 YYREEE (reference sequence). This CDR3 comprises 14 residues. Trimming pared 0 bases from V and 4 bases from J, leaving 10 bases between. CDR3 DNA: TGTGCCAGCAGCTTGGGTCCCCTTGGAGAGACCCAGTACTTC. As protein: CASSLGPLGETQYF.

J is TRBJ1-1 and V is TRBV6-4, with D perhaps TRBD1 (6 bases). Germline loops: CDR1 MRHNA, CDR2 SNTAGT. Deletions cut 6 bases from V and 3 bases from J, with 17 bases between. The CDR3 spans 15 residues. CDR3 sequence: CASRVQGSGDTEAFF. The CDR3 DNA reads TGTGCCAGCAGAGTACAGGGATCTGGGGACACTGAAGCTTTCTTT.

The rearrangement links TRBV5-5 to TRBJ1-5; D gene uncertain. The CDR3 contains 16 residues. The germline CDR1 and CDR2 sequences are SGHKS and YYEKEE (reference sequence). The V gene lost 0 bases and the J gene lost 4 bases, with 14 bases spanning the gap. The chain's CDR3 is CASSLGGVLGNQPQHF. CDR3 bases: TGTGCCAGCAGCTTGGGTGGGGTTTTGGGGAATCAGCCCCAGCATTTT.

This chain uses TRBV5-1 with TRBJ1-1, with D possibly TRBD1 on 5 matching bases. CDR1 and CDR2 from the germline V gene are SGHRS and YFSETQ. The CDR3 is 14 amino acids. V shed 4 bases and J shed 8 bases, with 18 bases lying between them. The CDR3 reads CASSPSEIGAEAFF. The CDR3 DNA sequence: TGCGCCAGCAGCCCCTCGGAAATCGGGGCGGAAGCTTTCTTT.

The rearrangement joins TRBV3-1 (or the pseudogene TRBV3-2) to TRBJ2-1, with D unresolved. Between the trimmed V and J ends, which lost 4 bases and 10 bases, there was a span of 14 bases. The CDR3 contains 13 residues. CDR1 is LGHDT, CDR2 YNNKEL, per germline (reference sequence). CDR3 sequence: CASSPLTSREQFF. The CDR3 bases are TGTGCCAGCAGCCCCCTGACTTCCCGGGAGCAGTTCTTC.

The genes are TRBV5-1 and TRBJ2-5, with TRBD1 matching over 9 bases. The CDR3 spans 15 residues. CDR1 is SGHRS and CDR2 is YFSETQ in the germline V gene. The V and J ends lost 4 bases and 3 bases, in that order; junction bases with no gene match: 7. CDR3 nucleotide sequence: TGCGCCAGCAGCCTGAACACAGGGGGCGAAGAGACCCAGTACTTC. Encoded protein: CASSLNTGGEETQYF.

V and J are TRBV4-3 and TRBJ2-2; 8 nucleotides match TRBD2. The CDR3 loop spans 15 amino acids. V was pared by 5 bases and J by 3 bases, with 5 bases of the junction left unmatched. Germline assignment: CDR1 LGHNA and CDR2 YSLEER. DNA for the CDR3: TGCGCCAGCAGCTACAGCGGGGGCCACACCGGGGAGCTGTTTTTT. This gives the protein CASSYSGGHTGELFF.

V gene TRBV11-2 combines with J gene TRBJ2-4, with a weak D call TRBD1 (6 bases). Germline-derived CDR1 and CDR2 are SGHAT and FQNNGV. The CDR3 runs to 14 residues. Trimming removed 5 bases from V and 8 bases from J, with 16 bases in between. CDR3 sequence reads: CASSTRTDSDIQYF. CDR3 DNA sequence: TGTGCCAGCAGCACCAGGACAGATTCTGACATTCAGTACTTC.

CDR3 region: CASSSRPWVGGAWTQYF. In DNA, the CDR3 is TGTGCCAGCAGTTCCCGCCCGTGGGTGGGCGGGGCATGGACCCAGTACTTC. This chain connects TRBV2 to TRBJ2-5; maybe TRBD2 (6 bases). Germline CDR1 and CDR2: SNHLY and FYNNEI. Trimming took 5 bases from V and 7 from J, leaving 26 bases between them. The CDR3 covers 17 residues.

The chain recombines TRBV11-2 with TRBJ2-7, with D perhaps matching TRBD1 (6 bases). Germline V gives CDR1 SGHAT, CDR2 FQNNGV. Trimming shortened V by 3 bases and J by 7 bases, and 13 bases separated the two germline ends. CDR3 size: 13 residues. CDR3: CASSFGTTGEQYF. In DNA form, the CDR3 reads TGTGCCAGCAGCTTTGGGACAACGGGGGAGCAGTACTTC. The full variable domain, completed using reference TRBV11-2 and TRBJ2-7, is EAGVAQSPRYKIIEKRQSVAFWCNPISGHATLYWYQQILGQGPKLLIQFQNNGVVDDSQLPKDRFSAERLKGVDSTLKIQPAKLEDSAVYLCASSFGTTGEQYFGPGTRLTVT.

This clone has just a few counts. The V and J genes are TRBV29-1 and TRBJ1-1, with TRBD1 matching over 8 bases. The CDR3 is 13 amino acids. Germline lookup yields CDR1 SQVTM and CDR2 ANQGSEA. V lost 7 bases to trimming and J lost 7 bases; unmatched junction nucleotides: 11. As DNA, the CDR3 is TGCAGCGCCGGGACAGGAGAGGGGGGTGAAGCTTTCTTT. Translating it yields CSAGTGEGGEAFF.

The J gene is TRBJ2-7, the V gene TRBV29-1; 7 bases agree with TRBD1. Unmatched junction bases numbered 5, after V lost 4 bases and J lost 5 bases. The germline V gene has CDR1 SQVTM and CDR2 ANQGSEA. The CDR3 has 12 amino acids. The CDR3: CSVARQGNEQYF. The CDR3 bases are TGCAGCGTTGCCCGACAGGGCAACGAGCAGTACTTC.

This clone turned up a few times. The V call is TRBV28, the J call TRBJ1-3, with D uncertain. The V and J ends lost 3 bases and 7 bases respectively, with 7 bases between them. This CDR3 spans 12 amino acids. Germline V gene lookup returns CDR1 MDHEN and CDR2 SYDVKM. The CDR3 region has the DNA TGTGCCAGCAGTTTTTTGGGTAACACCATATATTTT. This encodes CASSFLGNTIYF.

The CDR3 loop is CASRKGGGTTNEKLFF. CDR3 nucleotide sequence: TGTGCCAGCAGAAAAGGGGGGGGGACAACTAATGAAAAACTGTTTTTT. The chain uses TRBV4-2 and TRBJ1-4; perhaps TRBD1 as D (6 bases). CDR3 size: 16 residues. V was clipped by 6 bases and J by 0 bases, with 14 bases between them. From germline, CDR1 is LGHNA and CDR2 YNFKEQ.

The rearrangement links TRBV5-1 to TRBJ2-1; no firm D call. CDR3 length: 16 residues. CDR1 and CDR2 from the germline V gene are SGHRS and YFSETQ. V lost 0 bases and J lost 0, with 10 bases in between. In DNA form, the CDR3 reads TGCGCCAGCAGCTTGGCCTTCGATAGCTCCTACAATGAGCAGTTCTTC. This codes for CASSLAFDSSYNEQFF.

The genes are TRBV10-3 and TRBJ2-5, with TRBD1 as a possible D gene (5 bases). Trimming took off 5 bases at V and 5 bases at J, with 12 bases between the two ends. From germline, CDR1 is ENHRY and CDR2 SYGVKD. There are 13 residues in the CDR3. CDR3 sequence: CAISQGPQETQYF. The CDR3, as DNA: TGTGCCATCAGTCAGGGCCCCCAGGAGACCCAGTACTTC.

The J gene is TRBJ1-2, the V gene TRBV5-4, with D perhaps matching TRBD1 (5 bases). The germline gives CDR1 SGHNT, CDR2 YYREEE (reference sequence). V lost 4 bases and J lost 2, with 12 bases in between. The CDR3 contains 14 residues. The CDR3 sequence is CASSPVAGNYGYTF. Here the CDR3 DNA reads TGTGCCAGCAGCCCAGTTGCAGGGAACTATGGCTACACCTTC.

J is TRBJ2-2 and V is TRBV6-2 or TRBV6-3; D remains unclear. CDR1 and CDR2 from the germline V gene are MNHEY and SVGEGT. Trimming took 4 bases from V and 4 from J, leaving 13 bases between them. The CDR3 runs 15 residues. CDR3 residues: CASSFYLGSTGELFF. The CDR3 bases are TGTGCCAGCAGTTTTTATCTGGGTAGCACCGGGGAGCTGTTTTTT.

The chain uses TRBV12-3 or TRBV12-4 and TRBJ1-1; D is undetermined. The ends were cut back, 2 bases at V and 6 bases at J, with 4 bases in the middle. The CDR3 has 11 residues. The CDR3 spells CASSLSSEAFF. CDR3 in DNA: TGTGCCAGCAGTTTATCATCTGAAGCTTTCTTT.

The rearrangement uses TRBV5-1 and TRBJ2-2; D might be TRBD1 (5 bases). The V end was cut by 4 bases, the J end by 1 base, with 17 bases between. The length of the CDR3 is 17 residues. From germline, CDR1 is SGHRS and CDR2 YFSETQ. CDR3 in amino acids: CASSRDLTTGNTGELFF. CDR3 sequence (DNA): TGCGCCAGCAGCCGCGACCTAACTACAGGGAACACCGGGGAGCTGTTTTTT.

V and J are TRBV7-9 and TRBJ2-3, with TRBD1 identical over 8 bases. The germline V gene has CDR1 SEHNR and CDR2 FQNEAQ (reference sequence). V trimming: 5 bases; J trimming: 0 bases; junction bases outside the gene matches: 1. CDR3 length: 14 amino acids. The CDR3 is CASSRDRSTDTQYF. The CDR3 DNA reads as TGTGCCAGCAGCCGGGACAGGAGCACAGATACGCAGTATTTT.

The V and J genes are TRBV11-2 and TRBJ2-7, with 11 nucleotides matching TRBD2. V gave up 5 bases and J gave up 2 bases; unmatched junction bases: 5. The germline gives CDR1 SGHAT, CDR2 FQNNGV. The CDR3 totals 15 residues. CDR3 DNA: TGTGCCAGCAGCCCGGGGACTAGCGGAACCTACGAGCAGTACTTC. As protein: CASSPGTSGTYEQYF.